Below, 26 T cell receptor beta chains from the same sample are listed, as sequenced in a study of cytomegalovirus exposure and HLA in healthy donors. The PCR contained 60 Vbeta and 13 Jbeta primers. Sequencing was performed with immunoSEQ multiplex PCR; in TCRdb, only in-frame clones are kept and a portion is missing. The sample consists of about 170,000 clones, under 90% of them appearing once. The material sequenced was PBMCs. These TCRs come from a male donor in good health and CMV-seronegative.

The chain has TRBV9 and TRBJ2-1, with TRBD2 identical over 7 bases. V gave up 7 bases and J gave up 15 bases; unmatched junction bases: 10. Germline V gives CDR1 SGDLS, CDR2 YYNGEE. CDR3 length equals 11 residues. CDR3 coding DNA: TGTGCCAGCGAGCATGGGGGGACTATGTTCTTC. Its protein is CASEHGGTMFF.

The chain is built from TRBV2 and TRBJ1-5; D remains ambiguous. The CDR3 has 15 amino acids. Germline V lookup: CDR1 SNHLY, CDR2 FYNNEI. The ends were cut back, 3 bases at V and 2 bases at J, with 11 bases in the middle. In nucleotides, the CDR3 is TGTGCCAGCAGTGAGAGGCTATACGGCAATCAGCCCCAGCATTTT. This gives the protein CASSERLYGNQPQHF.

The genes are TRBV13 and TRBJ1-6; D ambiguous. Trimming took 4 bases from V and 9 from J, leaving 13 bases between them. The CDR3 length is 14 residues. Germline CDR1 is PRHDT and CDR2 is FYEKMQ (reference sequence). CDR3 region: CASSSGGLSSPLHF. Written as DNA, the CDR3 is TGTGCCAGCAGCTCGGGAGGGCTGAGTTCACCCCTCCACTTT.

The V and J genes are TRBV28 and TRBJ1-2; D may be TRBD1 (6 bases). The germline V gene has CDR1 MDHEN and CDR2 SYDVKM. Trimming cost V 8 bases and J 3 bases, with 31 bases left between them. The CDR3 is made up of 19 amino acids. Here the CDR3 DNA reads TGTGCCAGCGCACCCTTTTTGGGGGCCCTCTCCTCTTCTTACTATGGCTACACCTTC. As protein: CASAPFLGALSSSYYGYTF.

V usage is TRBV7-3 and J usage is TRBJ2-1, with D maybe TRBD1 (6 bases). With 8 bases removed from V and 9 bases from J, the gap between germline ends came to 14 bases. Germline V CDR1 and CDR2: SGHTA, FQGTGA. The CDR3 length is 12 residues. The CDR3 region is CASGPRGGEQFF. Written as DNA, the CDR3 is TGTGCCAGCGGACCGAGAGGGGGTGAGCAGTTCTTC.

As DNA, the CDR3 is TGTGCCAGCAGCTTGATTAATACGGGCCAGGGTACTGAAGCTTTCTTT. Its translation: CASSLINTGQGTEAFF. This chain joins TRBV5-6 and TRBJ1-1, with D possibly matching TRBD1 (5 bases). Germline-derived CDR1 and CDR2 are SGHDT and YYEEEE. The CDR3 sequence is 16 residues long. The V and J ends lost 1 base and 5 bases respectively, with 18 bases between them. Based on the CDR3 plus reference TRBV5-6 and TRBJ1-1, the full variable domain is DAGVTQSPTHLIKTRGQQVTLRCSPKSGHDTVSWYQQALGQGPQFIFQYYEEEERQRGNFPDRFSGHQFPNYSSELNVNALLLGDSALYLCASSLINTGQGTEAFFGQGTRLTVV.

The chain has TRBV6-4 and TRBJ2-3; possibly TRBD2 for D (5 bases). Germline V lookup: CDR1 MRHNA, CDR2 SNTAGT. There are 14 residues in the CDR3. Deletions cut 4 bases from V and 6 bases from J, with 14 bases between. CDR3 DNA: TGTGCCAGCAGTGGCTCGAGGGCGGCCGATACGCAGTATTTT. Residues: CASSGSRAADTQYF.

V and J are TRBV6-1 and TRBJ1-3; D gene ambiguous. V lost 2 bases and J lost 0, with 8 bases in between. This CDR3 has 15 residues. Germline-derived CDR1 and CDR2 are MNHNS and SASEGT. The CDR3 DNA reads TGTGCCAGCAGTGAACAGAGGAGCTCTGGAAACACCATATATTTT. This translates into CASSEQRSSGNTIYF.

The rearrangement uses TRBV5-4 and TRBJ2-2; TRBD1 agrees at 7 bases. The CDR3 sequence is 17 residues long. J lost 6 bases, V lost 4 bases, and 15 bases had no gene match. Per germline, CDR1 SGHNT and CDR2 YYREEE (reference sequence). The CDR3 sequence: CASSQRIRGQRAGELFF. The CDR3 DNA sequence: TGTGCCAGCAGCCAACGTATTAGGGGGCAGAGGGCCGGGGAGCTGTTTTTT.

The V call is TRBV6-6, the J call TRBJ2-1, with 8 bases that match TRBD2. The CDR3 covers 15 residues. Looked up from germline, CDR1 is MNHNY and CDR2 is SVGAGI (reference sequence). V trimming: 5 bases; J trimming: 4 bases; junction bases outside the gene matches: 7. The CDR3 coding sequence is TGTGCCAGCAGTGGCCTAGCGGGCAAATACAATGAGCAGTTCTTC. Protein: CASSGLAGKYNEQFF.

This clone was counted only a few times. V is TRBV2 and J is TRBJ1-1; D possibly corresponds to TRBD1 (5 bases). The V end was cut by 8 bases, the J end by 3 bases, with 13 bases between. Germline CDR1 is SNHLY and CDR2 is FYNNEI. The CDR3 has 13 residues. The CDR3 loop reads CASYSGLDTEAFF. CDR3 nucleotides: TGTGCCAGCTATTCAGGGTTGGACACTGAAGCTTTCTTT.

The rearrangement links TRBV29-1 to TRBJ2-1; 7 bases match TRBD1. This CDR3 is built from 15 residues. Trimming took 7 bases from V and 5 from J; bases not matched to a gene: 14. Germline V gene data show CDR1 as SQVTM and CDR2 as ANQGSEA. CDR3 DNA sequence: TGCAGCGCCCCCCCCCACAGGGGTGGAGACAATGAGCAGTTCTTC. Protein: CSAPPHRGGDNEQFF.

The chain carries TRBV27 and TRBJ1-6; TRBD1 might be the D (6 bases). Germline values: CDR1 MNHEY, CDR2 SMNVEV (reference sequence). V was pared by 5 bases and J by 13 bases, with 12 bases between. The CDR3 contains 12 residues. The DNA for the CDR3 is TGTGCCAGCAGTCTCTCAGGGGTTCCCCTCCACTTT. It codes for CASSLSGVPLHF.

The gene calls are TRBV9 and TRBJ1-5, with 7 bases aligning to TRBD1. V was pared by 0 bases and J by 4 bases, with 4 bases of the junction left unmatched. This CDR3 is 15 amino acids long. Germline CDR1 reads SGDLS; CDR2 reads YYNGEE. CDR3 coding DNA: TGTGCCAGCAGCGTAGGACAGGGTACGAATCAGCCCCAGCATTTT. Translated: CASSVGQGTNQPQHF.

The rearrangement joins TRBV4-2 to TRBJ2-1, with 9 bases lining up with TRBD2. The CDR3 sequence is 15 residues long. Losses at the gene ends were 0 bases for V and 6 bases for J; bases not matched to a gene: 3. CDR1 and CDR2 (germline): LGHNA, YNFKEQ. CDR3 sequence reads: CASSQEGGGANEQFF. In nucleotides, the CDR3 is TGTGCCAGCAGCCAAGAAGGCGGGGGGGCCAATGAGCAGTTCTTC.

In the case of this clone: Other DNA variants within this sample encode the same CDR3. V usage is TRBV7-6 and J usage is TRBJ1-1; D unresolved. Trimming left V 2 bases short and J 4 bases short, with 8 bases between. This CDR3 has 13 amino acids. The germline gives CDR1 SGHVS, CDR2 FNYEAQ. For the CDR3, the DNA is TGTGCCAGCAGCTTAAGACGAGGCACTGAAGCTTTCTTT. Translation gives CASSLRRGTEAFF.

The chain links TRBV2 to TRBJ2-1; a possible D gene is TRBD2 (5 bases). Germline loops: CDR1 SNHLY, CDR2 FYNNEI. CDR3 size: 13 residues. The germline V and J ends were trimmed by 6 bases and 9 bases, with 15 bases remaining between them. For the CDR3, the DNA is TGTGCCAGCAGCCGACCTCCCGGAGGTGAGCAGTTCTTC. Protein product: CASSRPPGGEQFF.

The chain links TRBV4-1 to TRBJ2-7, with a weak D call TRBD1 (6 bases). CDR3 size: 16 residues. V gave up 5 bases and J gave up 2 bases, with 19 bases separating them. The germline gives CDR1 MGHRA, CDR2 YSYEKL. The CDR3 region has the DNA TGCGCCAGCAGCGACAACAAGGGCTCAGGGGCCTACGAGCAGTACTTC. It yields the protein CASSDNKGSGAYEQYF.

The rearrangement uses TRBV10-3 and TRBJ2-2, with TRBD1 matching 7 bases. V shed 9 bases, J shed 5 bases, and the junction held 9 bases outside the gene matches. Germline loops: CDR1 ENHRY, CDR2 SYGVKD. The CDR3 contains 14 residues. CDR3: CAIERQGLTGELFF. The CDR3 bases are TGTGCCATAGAAAGACAGGGTCTAACCGGGGAGCTGTTTTTT.

V is TRBV11-2 and J is TRBJ1-5; no clear D. This CDR3 region has 16 residues. Germline loops: CDR1 SGHAT, CDR2 FQNNGV. V was trimmed by 1 base and J by 4 bases, leaving 14 bases between them. CDR3 nucleotides: TGTGCCAGCAGCTTAGGCGGAGGGAGGGTAAATCAGCCCCAGCATTTT. It encodes CASSLGGGRVNQPQHF.

CDR3 region: CASSGDRVGNTIYF. The CDR3 nucleotides are TGTGCCAGCAGCGGGGACAGGGTAGGAAACACCATATATTTT. V is TRBV9 and J is TRBJ1-3, with 9 bases identical to TRBD1. The CDR3 consists of 14 residues. In germline, CDR1 is SGDLS, CDR2 YYNGEE. V shed 3 bases, J shed 4 bases, and the junction held 2 bases outside the gene matches. Based on the CDR3 plus reference TRBV9 and TRBJ1-3, the full variable domain is DSGVTQTPKHLITATGQRVTLRCSPRSGDLSVYWYQQSLDQGLQFLIQYYNGEERAKGNILERFSAQQFPDLHSELNLSSLELGDSALYFCASSGDRVGNTIYFGEGSWLTVV.

The chain couples TRBV7-9 to TRBJ2-2; 7 positions match TRBD2. The CDR3 has 16 amino acids. Trimming removed 5 bases from V and 3 bases from J; junction bases left unmatched: 9. Per the germline V gene, CDR1 is SEHNR and CDR2 is FQNEAQ (reference sequence). The CDR3 nucleotides are TGTGCCAGCAGCCCCCGGCGGGAGTGGGACACCGGGGAGCTGTTTTTT. Its translation is CASSPRREWDTGELFF.

The J gene is TRBJ2-1, the V gene TRBV4-3, with 13 bases lining up with TRBD2. This CDR3 region has 20 residues. J was trimmed by 8 bases and V by 1 base; bases with no gene match: 17. Germline CDR1 is LGHNA and CDR2 is YSLEER. The CDR3 loop is CASSQGGSFGTSGVIDEQFF. CDR3 bases: TGCGCCAGCAGCCAAGGGGGATCTTTTGGGACTAGCGGGGTCATAGATGAGCAGTTCTTC.

This clone was detected once. This chain links TRBV30 with TRBJ2-3, with TRBD2 matching 11 bases. Germline trimming cut 3 bases from V and 2 bases from J; bases unmatched to any gene: 1. The CDR3 spans 14 residues. CDR1 and CDR2 (germline): GTSNPN, SVGIG (reference sequence). The CDR3 bases are TGTGCCTGGAGGACTAGCGGGAACACAGATACGCAGTATTTT. It translates to CAWRTSGNTDTQYF.

The V call is TRBV4-2, the J call TRBJ1-4, with D hard to call. CDR1 and CDR2 from the germline V gene are LGHNA and YNFKEQ. V was clipped by 4 bases and J by 0 bases, with 18 bases between them. CDR3 length equals 18 residues. This CDR3 reads CASSPPEGRHSTNEKLFF. The DNA of the CDR3 is TGTGCCAGCAGCCCCCCCGAGGGCAGACACTCAACTAATGAAAAACTGTTTTTT.

J is TRBJ1-2 and V is TRBV5-6, with 9 positions matching TRBD1. This CDR3 spans 13 amino acids. CDR1 SGHDT and CDR2 YYEEEE come from the germline V gene. V gave up 5 bases and J gave up 5 bases; unmatched junction bases: 4. The CDR3 region has the DNA TGTGCCAGCAGTTCCGGACAGGGGTATGGCTACACCTTC. Translating it yields CASSSGQGYGYTF. The full variable domain, completed using reference TRBV5-6 and TRBJ1-2, is DAGVTQSPTHLIKTRGQQVTLRCSPKSGHDTVSWYQQALGQGPQFIFQYYEEEERQRGNFPDRFSGHQFPNYSSELNVNALLLGDSALYLCASSSGQGYGYTFGSGTRLTVV.